The sample holds many counts of the clone carrying this TCR beta chain. What it binds is unknown. This entry belongs to a study of T cells after yellow fever vaccination. Study results and caveats: Re-detected after boosting: most primary clones, approximately 97% of CD4 and 75% to 90% of CD8. CD4 and CD8 compartments shared a small share of clonotypes. Although the secondary response was weaker, it peaked faster, at day 5 versus 15. In FACS-sorted repertoires, abundant clonotypes from the bulk population could appear as contaminants.

Via MiXCR, TCRdb re-called the 5' RACE reads, giving one row per CDR3 protein. This table holds more than 90,000 distinct CDR3 sequences, about 7.2% found once. CDR1 SGHRS and CDR2 YFSETQ come from the germline V gene. Trimming left V 4 bases short and J 3 bases short, with 10 bases between. The CDR3 runs 13 residues. The material was CD4+ T cells sorted from PBMCs, obtained around 45 days after the first yellow fever vaccination. V is TRBV5-1 and J is TRBJ1-2; maybe TRBD1 (5 bases). The sequence came from a man aged 18 to 30 who received the YFV17D yellow fever vaccine. CDR3 in amino acids: CASSGQGYYGYTF. The CDR3 coding sequence is TGCGCCAGCAGCGGCCAGGGTTACTATGGCTACACCTTC.